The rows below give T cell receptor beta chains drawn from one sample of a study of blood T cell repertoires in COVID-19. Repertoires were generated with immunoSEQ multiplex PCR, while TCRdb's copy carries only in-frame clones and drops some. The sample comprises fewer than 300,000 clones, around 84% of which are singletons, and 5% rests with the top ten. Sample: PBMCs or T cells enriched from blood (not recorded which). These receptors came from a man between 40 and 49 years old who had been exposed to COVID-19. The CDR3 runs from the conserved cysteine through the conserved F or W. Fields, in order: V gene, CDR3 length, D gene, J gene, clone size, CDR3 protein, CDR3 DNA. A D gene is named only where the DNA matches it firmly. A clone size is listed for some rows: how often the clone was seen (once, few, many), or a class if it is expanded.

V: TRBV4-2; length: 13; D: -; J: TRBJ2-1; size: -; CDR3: CASSQRAVLEQFF; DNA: TGTGCCAGCAGCCAGCGGGCGGTACTTGAGCAGTTCTTC
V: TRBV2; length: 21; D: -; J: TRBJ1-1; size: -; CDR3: CASSEAKRVLSARGMNTEAFF; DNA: TGTGCCAGCAGTGAAGCCAAGAGGGTCCTCTCTGCCCGGGGAATGAACACTGAAGCTTTCTTT
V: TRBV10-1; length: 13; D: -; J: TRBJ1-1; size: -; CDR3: CASNEGMNTEAFF; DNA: TGCGCCAGCAACGAGGGAATGAACACTGAAGCTTTCTTT
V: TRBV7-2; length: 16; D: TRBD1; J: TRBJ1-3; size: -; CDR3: CASSPQGGRRGNTIYF; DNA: TGTGCCAGCAGCCCCCAGGGGGGCCGGCGCGGAAACACCATATATTTT
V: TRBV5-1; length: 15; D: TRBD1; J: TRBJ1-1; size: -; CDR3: CASSAAQGVKTEAFF; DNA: TGCGCCAGCAGCGCGGCCCAGGGGGTAAAGACTGAAGCTTTCTTT
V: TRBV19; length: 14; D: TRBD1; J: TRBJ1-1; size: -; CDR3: CASRVDRGNTEAFF; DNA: TGTGCCAGTAGGGTCGACAGGGGGAACACTGAAGCTTTCTTT
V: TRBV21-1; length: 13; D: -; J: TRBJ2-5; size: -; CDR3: CASRRETQETQYF; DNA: TGTGCCAGCAGACGGGAGACGCAAGAGACCCAGTACTTC
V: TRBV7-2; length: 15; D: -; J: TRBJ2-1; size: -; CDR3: CASSFKRSTYNEQFF; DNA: TGTGCCAGCAGCTTCAAGCGTAGCACCTACAATGAGCAGTTCTTC
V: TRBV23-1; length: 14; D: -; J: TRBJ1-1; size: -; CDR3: CASSRGGGDTEAFF; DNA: TGCGCCAGCAGTCGGGGAGGGGGGGACACTGAAGCTTTCTTT
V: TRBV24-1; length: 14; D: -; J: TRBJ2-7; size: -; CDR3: CATRAGWSDYEQYF; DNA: TGTGCCACCAGGGCGGGGTGGTCGGACTACGAGCAGTACTTC
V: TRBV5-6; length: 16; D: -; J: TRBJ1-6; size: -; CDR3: CASSTNLGSVNSPLHF; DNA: TGTGCCAGCAGCACAAATTTGGGCAGTGTGAATTCACCCCTCCACTTT
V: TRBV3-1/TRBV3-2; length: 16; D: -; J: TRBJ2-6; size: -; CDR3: CASSQDTSPGANVLTF; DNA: TGTGCCAGCAGCCAAGATACTAGCCCTGGGGCCAACGTCCTGACTTTC
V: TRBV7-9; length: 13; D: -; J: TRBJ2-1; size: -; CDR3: CASSLTSEGEQFF; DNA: TGTGCCAGCAGCCTAACGTCTGAGGGCGAGCAGTTCTTC
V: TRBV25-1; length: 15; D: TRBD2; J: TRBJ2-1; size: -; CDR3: CASSRASGSYNEQFF; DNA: TGTGCCAGCTCACGGGCTAGCGGGAGTTACAATGAGCAGTTCTTC
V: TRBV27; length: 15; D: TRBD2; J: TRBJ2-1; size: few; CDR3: CASSLRLAGVNEQFF; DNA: TGTGCCAGCAGTTTACGACTAGCGGGAGTAAATGAGCAGTTCTTC
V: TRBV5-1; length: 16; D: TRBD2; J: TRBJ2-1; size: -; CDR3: CASSLAPGGPSREQFF; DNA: TGCGCCAGCAGCTTGGCTCCGGGAGGGCCCTCCCGGGAGCAGTTCTTC
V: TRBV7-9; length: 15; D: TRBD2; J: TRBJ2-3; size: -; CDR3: CASSLGTRASDTQYF; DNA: TGTGCCAGCAGCTTAGGGACTAGAGCTTCAGATACGCAGTATTTT
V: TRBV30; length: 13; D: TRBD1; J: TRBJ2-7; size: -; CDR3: CAWSGQGTYEQYF; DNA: TGTGCCTGGTCGGGACAGGGAACCTACGAGCAGTACTTC
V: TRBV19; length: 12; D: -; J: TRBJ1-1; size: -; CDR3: CASSIRYTEAFF; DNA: TGTGCCAGTAGTATCCGGTACACTGAAGCTTTCTTT
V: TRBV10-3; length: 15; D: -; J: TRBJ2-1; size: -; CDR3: CAISDFRRSYNEQFF; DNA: TGTGCCATCAGCGACTTTCGGAGGTCCTACAATGAGCAGTTCTTC
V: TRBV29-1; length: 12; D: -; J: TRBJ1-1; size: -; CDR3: CSVWLRSTEAFF; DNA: TGCAGCGTTTGGTTGAGGAGCACTGAAGCTTTCTTT
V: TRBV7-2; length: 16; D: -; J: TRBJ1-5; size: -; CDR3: CASSPIRGGGNQPQHF; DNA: TGTGCCAGCAGTCCGATCCGAGGGGGAGGCAATCAGCCCCAGCATTTT
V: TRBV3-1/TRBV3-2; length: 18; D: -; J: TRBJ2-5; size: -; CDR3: CASSQDVYRRGLGETQYF; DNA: TGTGCCAGCAGCCAAGATGTCTATCGAAGGGGTCTAGGAGAGACCCAGTACTTC
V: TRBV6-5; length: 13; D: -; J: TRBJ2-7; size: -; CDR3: CASSRDIIYEQYF; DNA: TGTGCCAGCAGCCGGGACATCATCTACGAGCAGTACTTC
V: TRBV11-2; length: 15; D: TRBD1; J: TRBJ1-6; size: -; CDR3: CASSFRGTGESPLHF; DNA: TGTGCCAGCAGCTTCAGAGGAACAGGGGAATCACCCCTCCACTTT
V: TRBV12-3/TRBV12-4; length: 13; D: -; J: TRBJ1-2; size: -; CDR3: CASSTDSLYGYTF; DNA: TGTGCCAGCAGTACGGACAGCCTTTATGGCTACACCTTC
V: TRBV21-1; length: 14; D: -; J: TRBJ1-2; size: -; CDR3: CASSLETGGQGYTF; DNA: TGTGCCAGCTCCCTTGAAACAGGGGGACAAGGCTACACCTTC
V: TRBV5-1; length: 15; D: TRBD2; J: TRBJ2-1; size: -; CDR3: CASTYLAGASNEQFF; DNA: TGCGCCAGCACCTACCTAGCGGGAGCCTCCAATGAGCAGTTCTTC
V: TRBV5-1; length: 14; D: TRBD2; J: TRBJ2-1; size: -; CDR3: CASFPGLVGHEQFF; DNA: TGCGCCAGCTTCCCGGGACTAGTTGGCCATGAGCAGTTCTTC
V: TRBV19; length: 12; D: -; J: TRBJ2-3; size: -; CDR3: CASSLSADTQYF; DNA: TGTGCCAGTAGCCTTTCTGCAGATACGCAGTATTTT
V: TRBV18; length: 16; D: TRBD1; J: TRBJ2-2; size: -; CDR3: CASSPSEQGATGELFF; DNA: TGTGCCAGCTCACCCTCAGAGCAGGGGGCCACCGGGGAGCTGTTTTTT
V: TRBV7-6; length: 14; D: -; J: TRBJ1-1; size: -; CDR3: CASSPLKINTEAFF; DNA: TGTGCCAGCAGCCCGCTAAAGATCAACACTGAAGCTTTCTTT
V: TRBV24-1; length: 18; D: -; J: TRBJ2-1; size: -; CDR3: CATSDPQTEGGRYNEQFF; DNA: TGTGCCACCAGTGATCCGCAAACCGAGGGCGGGCGGTACAATGAGCAGTTCTTC
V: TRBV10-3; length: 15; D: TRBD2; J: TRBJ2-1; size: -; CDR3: CATHKGAGGQSEQFF; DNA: TGTGCCACCCATAAGGGAGCGGGAGGTCAGAGTGAGCAGTTCTTC
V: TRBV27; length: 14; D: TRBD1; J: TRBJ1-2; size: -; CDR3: CASYGAGGVYGYTF; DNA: TGTGCCAGCTATGGGGCAGGGGGCGTGTATGGCTACACCTTC
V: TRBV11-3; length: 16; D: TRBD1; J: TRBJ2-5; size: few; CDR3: CASSFLGGQGGETQYF; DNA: TGTGCCAGCAGCTTTCTGGGGGGACAGGGAGGAGAGACCCAGTACTTC
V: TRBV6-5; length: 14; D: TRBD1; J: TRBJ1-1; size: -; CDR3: CASSENRQGTEAFF; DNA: TGTGCCAGCAGCGAGAATAGACAGGGGACTGAAGCTTTCTTT
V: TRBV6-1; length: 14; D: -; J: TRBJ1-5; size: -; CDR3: CASSEGRVNQPQHF; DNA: TGTGCCAGCAGTGAAGGTCGCGTCAATCAGCCCCAGCATTTT
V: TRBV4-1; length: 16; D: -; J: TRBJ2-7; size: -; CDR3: CASSQDFQGLAYEQYF; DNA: TGCGCCAGCAGCCAAGATTTTCAGGGTTTGGCTTACGAGCAGTACTTC
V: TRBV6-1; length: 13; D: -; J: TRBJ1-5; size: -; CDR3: CASSEFLNQPQHF; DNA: TGTGCCAGCAGTGAATTCCTCAATCAGCCCCAGCATTTT
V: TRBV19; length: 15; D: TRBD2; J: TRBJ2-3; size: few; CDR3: CASRITGLALNTQYF; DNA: TGTGCCAGTAGAATTACGGGACTAGCCTTGAATACGCAGTATTTT
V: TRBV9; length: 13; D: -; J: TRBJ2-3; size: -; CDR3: CASSVAVADTQYF; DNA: TGTGCCAGCAGCGTAGCGGTGGCAGATACGCAGTATTTT
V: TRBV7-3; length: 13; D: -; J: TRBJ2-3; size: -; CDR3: CASSFGGADTQYF; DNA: TGTGCCAGCAGCTTTGGCGGGGCAGATACGCAGTATTTT
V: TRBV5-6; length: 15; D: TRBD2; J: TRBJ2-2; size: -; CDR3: CASSFGLAQPGELFF; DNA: TGTGCCAGCAGCTTCGGACTAGCGCAACCCGGGGAGCTGTTTTTT
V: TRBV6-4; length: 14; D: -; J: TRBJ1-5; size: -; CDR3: CASSVVAGNQPQHF; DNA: TGTGCCAGCAGTGTGGTGGCGGGAAATCAGCCCCAGCATTTT
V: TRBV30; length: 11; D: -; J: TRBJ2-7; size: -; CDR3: CAWRGDYEQYF; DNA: TGTGCCTGGCGGGGAGATTACGAGCAGTACTTC
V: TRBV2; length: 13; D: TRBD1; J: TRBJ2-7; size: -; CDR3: CATGDSPTYEQYF; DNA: TGTGCCACCGGGGACAGTCCTACCTACGAGCAGTACTTC
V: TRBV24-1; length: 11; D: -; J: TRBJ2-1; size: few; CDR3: CATSSGPQRFF; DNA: TGTGCCACCAGTTCCGGCCCGCAGCGGTTCTTC
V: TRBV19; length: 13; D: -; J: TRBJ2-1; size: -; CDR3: CASSISSYNEQFF; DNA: TGTGCCAGTAGTATTAGCTCCTACAATGAGCAGTTCTTC
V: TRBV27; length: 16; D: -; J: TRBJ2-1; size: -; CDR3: CASSPGTAASYNEQFF; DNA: TGTGCCAGCAGTCCCGGGACTGCCGCCTCCTACAATGAGCAGTTCTTC
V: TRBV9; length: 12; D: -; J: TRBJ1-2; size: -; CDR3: CASSVAGYGYTF; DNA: TGTGCCAGCAGCGTAGCGGGTTACGGCTACACCTTC
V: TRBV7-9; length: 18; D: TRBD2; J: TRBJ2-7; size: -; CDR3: CASAPGLATPGYRYEQYF; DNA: TGTGCCAGCGCCCCTGGACTAGCGACCCCAGGATACCGCTACGAGCAGTACTTC